This note documents a single T cell receptor (beta chain) sequence. This clonotype was detected only once. This clone's antigen is unknown. The conserved phenylalanine or tryptophan is not found at the CDR3 terminus, so this likely reflects a read error. This record comes from a study of naive and memory T cell subsets (TCRdb year 2017). About the study as a whole: An open-source, UMI-based TCR alpha and beta sequencing pipeline was applied to sorted naive and memory peripheral blood T cell subsets. The functional CMV T cell responses agreed completely with IgG serology results. RNA was DNase-treated and reverse transcribed with TCR constant-region primers, mostly using SuperScript III. Study-wide findings and limitations: Single alpha or beta chain sequences, rather than paired alpha/beta receptors, were used to define clonotypes. The repertoire findings for the naive and memory subsets could not be validated, as no ground truth was available. In both CD4 and CD8 cells, the Gini index increased while Shannon and inverse Simpson diversity decreased from naive through CM, EM and EMRA. After error correction, over 90% of naive TCR sequences appeared only once, giving much steeper abundance distributions than memory subsets. RNA-based TCR counts may be influenced by expression changes linked to T cell activation and differentiation. TCR abundance followed a power law whose exponent differed between naive and memory subsets but was consistent across the three individuals.

Library preparation used UMI-ligation and nested PCR. To cover both TRBC1 and TRBC2, the beta constant-region primer consisted of an equimolar mix of two oligonucleotides. The ligated cDNA went through four rounds of PCR with nested alpha and beta constant-region primers together with the SP2 primer. A single-stranded oligonucleotide carrying the SP2 primer and a 12-nucleotide UMI was ligated to the 3' end of the cDNA by T4 RNA ligase 1. The ligation reaction was kept at 16 degrees C for roughly 19-25 hours. PCR2 was typically run as a SYBR Green qPCR and stopped at a predetermined threshold to prevent over-amplification. Agencourt AMPure XP magnetic beads were used for all purifications after the first. Libraries were quantified by Qubit and checked on a TapeStation, where a main peak was expected near 650 bp. Pooled libraries were sequenced on an Illumina MiSeq using v2 2x251 paired-end kits, and typically 1-2 million reads were obtained per sample. Each sample library was pooled at 4 nM, and about 5-7.5% PhiX was included to improve cluster recognition. Processing in the source paper ran as follows. FASTQ reads processed by Demultiplexor were assigned V and J genes by Decombinator through tag matching that tolerated a single base-pair mismatch. Collapsinator relied on UMIs to fix sequencing errors as well as frequency errors caused by PCR heterogeneity. CDR3Translator translated TCRs and extracted CDR3s from the conserved cysteine to the FGXG phenylalanine, flagging non-productive sequences. Gini, Shannon entropy and inverse Simpson indices were calculated on repertoires that had been subsampled to equal numbers of UMI-defined TCRs. Clonotype abundance distributions were fitted to a power law by maximum likelihood within the linear range. Similar UMI counts, unique TCR numbers and clonal distributions were obtained with the pipeline and with MIGEC on one naive CD8 sample. A set of 7,322 CMV-associated CDR3 sequences, compiled from VDJdb and a published dataset, was used to search the repertoires. In TCRdb, the public reads were trimmed at Q25 with fastp and aligned with MiXCR, with productive beta chains retained. Entries are consolidated by CDR3 protein sequence, retaining the most common genes and DNA. Here the V and J calls rest on TCRdb's processing, not on the authors' analysis. This sample lists over 100,000 distinct CDR3 sequences; roughly 36% were detected once. Roughly 0.86% of the sample belongs to the ten largest clones.

From the second PCR step on, the TCR alpha and beta chain libraries were amplified in separate reactions. Donor CMV status was determined by IFNgamma production from CD4+ T cells after overnight stimulation of fresh PBMCs with CMV viral lysate. Miltenyi beads were used first to positively select CD4 T cells, and CD8 T cells were then positively selected from the CD4-negative fraction. Cells stained for CD3, CD4, CD8, CD45RA, CD27 and a live/dead dye were sorted on a BD Aria II into four subsets by CD45RA and CD27. Blood was obtained from a few healthy volunteers, and the blood from each volunteer was fractionated into CD4 and CD8 T cells and subsequently into four differentiation subsets. Approximately 0.13 L of peripheral blood was drawn per donor, and PBMC were isolated by Ficoll-Paque PLUS density-gradient centrifugation. The sorted cells were lysed in RLT buffer, after which RNA was extracted using a Qiagen RNeasy kit and kept at -80 degrees C.

The clonotype originates from a human donor in good health. Sequences were obtained from central memory CD4+ T cells from blood. The sample's cell subset or site, from its label and the paper: central memory, CD45RA- CD27+.

The CDR3 protein sequence reads: CASSPTSGSSYEQYL. The nucleotides are TGTGCCAGCAGTCCGACTAGCGGGAGTTCCTACGAGCAGTACTTA. The receptor chain draws on TRBV12-3 or TRBV12-4 and TRBJ2-7; the central 12 bases match TRBD2. The V end gives up 5 bases and the J end 1 base, leaving 3 bases in the junction not matched to a gene. 15 amino acids form the CDR3, both terminal residues included. CDR3 DNA only is kept here, 45 bases in frame from base 1.